The TCR beta chain described here comes from a study of blood T cell repertoires in COVID-19. The CDR3 sequence is 14 residues long. Trimming cost V 0 bases and J 5 bases, with 7 bases left between them. CDR1 MNHEY and CDR2 SVGAGI come from the germline V gene. Authors' analysis steps: Estimation of nucleated cell counts was performed using reference gene primer amplification. Sequencing was performed with immunoSEQ multiplex PCR; in TCRdb, only in-frame clones are kept and a portion is missing. From that table come the V and J calls and clone size; the DNA was used to work out D and trimming. The data show some 70,000 clones, more than 65% seen once.

Sequenced material: peripheral blood. The sequence came from a woman in her sixties or seventies with acute or convalescent COVID-19. This chain links TRBV6-5 with TRBJ1-4; no firm D call. CDR3 bases: TGTGCCAGCAGTTACTCCATCATCAATGAAAAACTGTTTTTT. Its translation: CASSYSIINEKLFF.